This T cell receptor beta chain was identified during a study of blood T cell repertoires in COVID-19. Study summary: The study drew acute and convalescent COVID-19 samples from the United States, Italy and Spain.

In the original workflow: Cell counts per sample came from amplifying reference gene primers. The table came from immunoSEQ multiplex PCR; TCRdb's copy has only in-frame clones and leaves some out. The DNA was the basis for D and trimming; V, J and clone size are from that table. The sample contains some 460,000 clones, approximately 90% of which appear only once. Trimming removed 4 bases from V and 4 bases from J; junction bases left unmatched: 7. Germline V gives CDR1 SGHAT, CDR2 FQNNGV. The CDR3 has 17 residues. This chain connects TRBV11-2 to TRBJ2-5; 15 nucleotides match TRBD2. This receptor was taken from a woman between 25 and 40 years old with acute or convalescent COVID-19. Sample: peripheral blood. CDR3 amino acids: CASSYGLAGGGGETQYF. The DNA of the CDR3 is TGTGCCAGCAGCTACGGACTAGCGGGGGGGGGAGGAGAGACCCAGTACTTC. Combining the CDR3 with reference TRBV11-2 and TRBJ2-5 gives the whole variable domain EAGVAQSPRYKIIEKRQSVAFWCNPISGHATLYWYQQILGQGPKLLIQFQNNGVVDDSQLPKDRFSAERLKGVDSTLKIQPAKLEDSAVYLCASSYGLAGGGGETQYFGPGTRLLVL.